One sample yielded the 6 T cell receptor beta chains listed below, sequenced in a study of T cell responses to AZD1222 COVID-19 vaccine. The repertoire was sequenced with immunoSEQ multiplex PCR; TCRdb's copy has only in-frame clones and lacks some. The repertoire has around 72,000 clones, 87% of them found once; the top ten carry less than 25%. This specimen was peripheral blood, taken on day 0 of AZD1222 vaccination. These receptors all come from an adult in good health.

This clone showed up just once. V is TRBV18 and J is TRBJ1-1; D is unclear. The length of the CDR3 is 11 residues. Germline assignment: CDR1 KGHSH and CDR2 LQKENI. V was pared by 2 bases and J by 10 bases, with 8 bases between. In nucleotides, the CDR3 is TGTGCCAGCTCACCAAACGAGGGAGCTTTCTTT. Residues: CASSPNEGAFF.

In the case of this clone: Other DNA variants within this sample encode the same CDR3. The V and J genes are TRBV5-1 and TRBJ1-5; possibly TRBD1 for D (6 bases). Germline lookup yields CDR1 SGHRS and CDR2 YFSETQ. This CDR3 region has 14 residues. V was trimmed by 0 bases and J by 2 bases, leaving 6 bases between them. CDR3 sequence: CASSLEGGNQPQHF. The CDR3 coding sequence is TGCGCCAGCAGCTTGGAGGGGGGCAATCAGCCCCAGCATTTT.

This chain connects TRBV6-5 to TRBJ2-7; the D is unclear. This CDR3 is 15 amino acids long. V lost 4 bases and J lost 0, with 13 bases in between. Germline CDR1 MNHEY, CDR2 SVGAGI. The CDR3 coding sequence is TGTGCCAGCAGTTCCCCAAGAAGGAGCTCCTACGAGCAGTACTTC. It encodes CASSSPRRSSYEQYF.

The CDR3 coding sequence is TGCAGCGTTGTTGCAGGGGGCAGTGAGACCCAGTACTTC. Amino acids: CSVVAGGSETQYF. The chain joins TRBV29-1 to TRBJ2-5; 8 bases line up with TRBD1. V shed 4 bases, J shed 5 bases, and the junction held 6 bases outside the gene matches. Germline CDR1 reads SQVTM; CDR2 reads ANQGSEA. CDR3 size: 13 residues.

CDR3 bases: TGTGCCAGCAGCTCAGGGGGACTAGTGAGGGGCGGGGAGCTGTTTTTT. As protein: CASSSGGLVRGGELFF. The chain couples TRBV7-2 to TRBJ2-2; tentatively, D is TRBD2 (8 bases). V was shortened by 4 bases and J by 7 bases, with 19 bases between the two germline ends. Germline CDR1 SGHTA, CDR2 FQGNSA. The CDR3 covers 16 residues.

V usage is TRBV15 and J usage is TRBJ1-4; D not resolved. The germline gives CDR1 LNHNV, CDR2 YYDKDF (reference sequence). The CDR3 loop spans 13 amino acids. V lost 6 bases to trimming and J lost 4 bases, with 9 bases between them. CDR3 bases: TGTGCCACCAGGGGAATGGATAATGAAAAACTGTTTTTT. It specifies CATRGMDNEKLFF.